This T cell receptor beta chain was profiled in a study of blood T cells in healthy people across ages. For the second PCR, which ran for roughly 6 to 12 cycles, a sample-barcoded 5' primer and a J-beta primer mix were used. TCRdb re-called the 5' RACE reads through MiXCR, storing one row per CDR3 protein. The sample comprises about 780,000 distinct CDR3 sequences, about half of which are singletons, and about a sixth rests with the top ten. Sequenced input: blood. This sequence was found in a man older than 75 in good health.

This CDR3 reads CASSPGTGKLTDTQYF. DNA for the CDR3: TGTGCCAGCAGCCCGGGGACAGGAAAGCTTACAGATACGCAGTATTTT. The chain has TRBV7-2 and TRBJ2-3; TRBD1 matches 8 bases. This CDR3 has 16 residues. Germline CDR1 SGHTA, CDR2 FQGNSA. Trimming took 5 bases from V and 3 from J; bases not matched to a gene: 10.